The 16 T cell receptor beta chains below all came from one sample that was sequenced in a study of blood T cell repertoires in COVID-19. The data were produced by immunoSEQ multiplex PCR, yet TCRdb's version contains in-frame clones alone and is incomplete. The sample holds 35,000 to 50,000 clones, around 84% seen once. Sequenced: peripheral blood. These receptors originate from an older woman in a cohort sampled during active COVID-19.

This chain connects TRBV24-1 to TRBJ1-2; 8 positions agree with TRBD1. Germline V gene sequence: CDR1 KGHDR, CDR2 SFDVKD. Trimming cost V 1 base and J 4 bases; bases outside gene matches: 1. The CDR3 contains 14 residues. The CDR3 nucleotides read TGTGCCACCAGTGATTTAGACAGGGGCTATGGCTACACCTTC. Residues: CATSDLDRGYGYTF.

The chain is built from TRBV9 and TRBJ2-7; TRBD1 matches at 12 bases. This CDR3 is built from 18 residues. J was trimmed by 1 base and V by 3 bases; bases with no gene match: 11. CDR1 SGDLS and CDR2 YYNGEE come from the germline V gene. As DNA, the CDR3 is TGTGCCAGCAGCGCGGGGGGACAGGGGGCAGGTTGGTCCTACGAGCAGTACTTC. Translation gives CASSAGGQGAGWSYEQYF.

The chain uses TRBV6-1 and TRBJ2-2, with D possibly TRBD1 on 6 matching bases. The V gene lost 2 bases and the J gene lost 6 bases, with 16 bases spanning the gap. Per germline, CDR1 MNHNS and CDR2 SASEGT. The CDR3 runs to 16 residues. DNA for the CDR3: TGTGCCAGCAGTGAAACGGCAGGGGCGTTCTCCGGGGAGCTGTTTTTT. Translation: CASSETAGAFSGELFF.

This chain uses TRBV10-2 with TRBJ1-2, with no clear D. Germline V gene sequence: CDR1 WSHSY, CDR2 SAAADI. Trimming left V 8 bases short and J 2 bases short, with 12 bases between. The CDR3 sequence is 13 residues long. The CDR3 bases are TGCGCCAGCGGCGGGATAGGGAACTATGGCTACACCTTC. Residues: CASGGIGNYGYTF.

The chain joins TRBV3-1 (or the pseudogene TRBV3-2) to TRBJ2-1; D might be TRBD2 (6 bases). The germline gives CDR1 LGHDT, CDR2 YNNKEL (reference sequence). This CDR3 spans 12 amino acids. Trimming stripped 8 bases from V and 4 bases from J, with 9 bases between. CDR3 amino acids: CASGRTYNEQFF. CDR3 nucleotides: TGTGCCAGCGGGAGGACATACAATGAGCAGTTCTTC.

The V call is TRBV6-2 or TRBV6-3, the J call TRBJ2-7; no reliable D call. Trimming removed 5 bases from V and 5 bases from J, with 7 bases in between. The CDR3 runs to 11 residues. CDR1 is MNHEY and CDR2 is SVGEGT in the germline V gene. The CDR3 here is CASSQLNEQYF. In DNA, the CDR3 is TGTGCCAGCAGTCAACTGAACGAGCAGTACTTC.

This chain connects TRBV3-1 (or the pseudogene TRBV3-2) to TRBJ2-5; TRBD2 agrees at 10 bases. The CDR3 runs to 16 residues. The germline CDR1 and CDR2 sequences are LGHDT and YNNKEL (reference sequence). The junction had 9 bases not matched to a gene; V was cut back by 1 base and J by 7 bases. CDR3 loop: CASSQGEAGGPGTQYF. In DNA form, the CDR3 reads TGTGCCAGCAGCCAAGGGGAAGCGGGAGGGCCGGGGACCCAGTACTTC.

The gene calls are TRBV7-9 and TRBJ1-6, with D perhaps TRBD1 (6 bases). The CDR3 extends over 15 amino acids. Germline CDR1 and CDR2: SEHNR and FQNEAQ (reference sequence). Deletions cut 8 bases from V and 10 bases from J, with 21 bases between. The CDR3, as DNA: TGTGCCAGCTCCGCCCCGACAGGAACGGACTCACCCCTCCACTTT. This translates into CASSAPTGTDSPLHF.

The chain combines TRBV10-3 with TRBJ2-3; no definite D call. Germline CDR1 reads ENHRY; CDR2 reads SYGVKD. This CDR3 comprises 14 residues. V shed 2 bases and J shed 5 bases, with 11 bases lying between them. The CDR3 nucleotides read TGTGCCATCAGTGAGGGCGGAGCGAAAGATACGCAGTATTTT. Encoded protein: CAISEGGAKDTQYF.

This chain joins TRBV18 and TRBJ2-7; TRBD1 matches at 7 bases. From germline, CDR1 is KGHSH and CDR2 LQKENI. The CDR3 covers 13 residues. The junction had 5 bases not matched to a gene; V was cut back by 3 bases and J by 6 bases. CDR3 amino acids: CASSPATGSEQYF. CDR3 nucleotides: TGTGCCAGCTCACCCGCGACAGGGAGCGAGCAGTACTTC.

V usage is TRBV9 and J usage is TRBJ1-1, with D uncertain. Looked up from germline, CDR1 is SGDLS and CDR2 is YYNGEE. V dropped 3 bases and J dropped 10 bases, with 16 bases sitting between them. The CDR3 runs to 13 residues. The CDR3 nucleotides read TGTGCCAGCAGCGCTGGAGGAGGTCGTGGAGCTTTCTTT. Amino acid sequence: CASSAGGGRGAFF.

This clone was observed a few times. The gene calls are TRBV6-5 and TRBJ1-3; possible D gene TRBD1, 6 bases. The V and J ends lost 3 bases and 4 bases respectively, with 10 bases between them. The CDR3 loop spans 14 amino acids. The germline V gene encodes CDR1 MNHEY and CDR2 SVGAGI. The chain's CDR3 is CASSYGRGGNTIYF. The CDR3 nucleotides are TGTGCCAGCAGTTATGGCAGGGGAGGAAACACCATATATTTT.

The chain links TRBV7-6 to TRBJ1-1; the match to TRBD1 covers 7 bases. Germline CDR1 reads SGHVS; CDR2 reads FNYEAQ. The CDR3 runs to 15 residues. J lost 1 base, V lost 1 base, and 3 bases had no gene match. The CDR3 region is CASSLEAGGNTEAFF. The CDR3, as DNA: TGTGCCAGCAGCTTAGAGGCAGGGGGGAACACTGAAGCTTTCTTT.

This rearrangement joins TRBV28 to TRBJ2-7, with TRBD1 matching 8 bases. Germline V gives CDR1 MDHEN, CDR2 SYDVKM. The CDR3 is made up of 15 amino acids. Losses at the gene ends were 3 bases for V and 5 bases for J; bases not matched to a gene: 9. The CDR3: CASSLFGRTGNEQYF. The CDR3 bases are TGTGCCAGCAGTTTGTTTGGCAGGACAGGGAACGAGCAGTACTTC.

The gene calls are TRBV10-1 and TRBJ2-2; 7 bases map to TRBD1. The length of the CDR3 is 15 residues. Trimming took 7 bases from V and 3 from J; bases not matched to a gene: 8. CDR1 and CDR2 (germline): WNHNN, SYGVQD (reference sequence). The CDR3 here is CASNNDRDDTGELFF. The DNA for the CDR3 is TGCGCCAGCAATAACGACAGGGATGACACCGGGGAGCTGTTTTTT.

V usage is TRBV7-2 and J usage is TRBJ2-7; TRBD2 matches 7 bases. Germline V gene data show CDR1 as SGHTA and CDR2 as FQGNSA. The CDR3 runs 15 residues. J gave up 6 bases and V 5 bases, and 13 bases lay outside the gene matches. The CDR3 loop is CASSPEGGRVSEQYF. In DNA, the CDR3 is TGTGCCAGCAGCCCCGAGGGCGGGAGAGTCAGCGAGCAGTACTTC.